The 25 T cell receptor beta chains listed next were all sequenced from one sample in a study of PD-1 blockade in classical Hodgkin lymphoma. Exposure to brentuximab vedotin varied, and each patient had relapsed following autologous stem cell transplantation. Measured with immunoSEQ multiplex PCR; TCRdb has only the in-frame clones, and not every one. The sample includes more than 85,000 clones, about nine tenths of them seen just once. The sample consisted of peripheral blood mononuclear cells (PBMCs), taken before the second cycle of nivolumab. These receptors were collected from a human donor with classical Hodgkin lymphoma.

This chain uses TRBV30 with TRBJ2-7; D unclear. The germline gives CDR1 GTSNPN, CDR2 SVGIG (reference sequence). V was pared by 0 bases and J by 2 bases, with 17 bases between. The CDR3 consists of 16 residues. CDR3 region: CAWSVNPARRTYEQYF. DNA of the CDR3: TGTGCCTGGAGTGTAAACCCCGCCCGGCGAACCTACGAGCAGTACTTC.

The J gene is TRBJ2-1, the V gene TRBV6-1, with 7 bases identical to TRBD2. CDR3 length: 16 amino acids. J was trimmed by 7 bases and V by 1 base; bases with no gene match: 10. The germline gives CDR1 MNHNS, CDR2 SASEGT. CDR3 DNA sequence: TGTGCCAGCAGTGAAGGGAGGGGCGGGAGAGCAAATGAGCAGTTCTTC. Its translation: CASSEGRGGRANEQFF.

This clone has a single count. This chain connects TRBV9 to TRBJ1-6, with no clear D. The CDR3 has 13 amino acids. Trimming left V 0 bases short and J 7 bases short, with 5 bases between. Looked up from germline, CDR1 is SGDLS and CDR2 is YYNGEE. CDR3 sequence: CASSVDGNSPLHF. The CDR3 DNA reads as TGTGCCAGCAGCGTAGACGGGAATTCACCCCTCCACTTT.

This clone is a singleton in its sample. The rearrangement joins TRBV19 to TRBJ1-2; D uncertain. The length of the CDR3 is 16 residues. CDR1 and CDR2 from the germline V gene are LNHDA and SQIVND (reference sequence). V was trimmed by 3 bases and J by 8 bases, leaving 22 bases between them. The CDR3 DNA is TGTGCCAGTAGTATCGGGCAGACTATGGGCACCTACGGCTACACCTTC. It specifies CASSIGQTMGTYGYTF.

This clone appeared once. The rearrangement uses TRBV11-2 and TRBJ2-1; maybe TRBD2 (6 bases). Trimming removed 2 bases at V and 8 bases at J, with 16 bases between. The CDR3 runs 15 residues. Germline CDR1 is SGHAT and CDR2 is FQNNGV. CDR3 amino acids: CASSLLISLAHEQFF. The DNA for the CDR3 is TGTGCCAGCAGCTTATTAATTTCACTAGCCCATGAGCAGTTCTTC. Variable domain in full (rest from reference TRBV11-2 and TRBJ2-1): EAGVAQSPRYKIIEKRQSVAFWCNPISGHATLYWYQQILGQGPKLLIQFQNNGVVDDSQLPKDRFSAERLKGVDSTLKIQPAKLEDSAVYLCASSLLISLAHEQFFGPGTRLTVL.

DNA for the CDR3: TGTGCCAGCACCCCCACGGGGATGAACACTGAAGCTTTCTTT. It encodes CASTPTGMNTEAFF. The chain has TRBV7-9 and TRBJ1-1; D remains unclear. The length of the CDR3 is 14 residues. The germline CDR1 and CDR2 sequences are SEHNR and FQNEAQ (reference sequence). V gave up 7 bases and J gave up 0 bases, with 12 bases separating them.

The chain combines TRBV6-7 with TRBJ2-3; unclear D gene. TRBV6-7 is assigned to the ORF class and has an uncertain function. This CDR3 has 15 amino acids. The V end was cut by 4 bases, the J end by 0 bases, with 11 bases between. The CDR3 is CASSSTLGSTDTQYF. The CDR3 region has the DNA TGTGCCAGCAGTTCCACTTTGGGTAGCACAGATACGCAGTATTTT.

This chain uses TRBV9 with TRBJ2-7; D ambiguous. The ends were cut back, 4 bases at V and 5 bases at J, with 13 bases in the middle. Germline V gene lookup returns CDR1 SGDLS and CDR2 YYNGEE. The CDR3 is 13 residues long. The DNA for the CDR3 is TGTGCCAGCAGCTCCCCTTACAAAGACGAGCAGTACTTC. Its translation: CASSSPYKDEQYF.

The V gene is TRBV7-2, the J gene TRBJ1-4; TRBD1 agrees at 7 bases. Looked up from germline, CDR1 is SGHTA and CDR2 is FQGNSA. J was trimmed by 2 bases and V by 2 bases; bases with no gene match: 2. CDR3 length: 15 residues. The CDR3 bases are TGTGCCAGCAGCTTACTCAGGGGGACTAATGAAAAACTGTTTTTT. Its protein is CASSLLRGTNEKLFF.

V usage is TRBV28 and J usage is TRBJ1-2; D call uncertain. The germline V gene has CDR1 MDHEN and CDR2 SYDVKM. Trimming pared 3 bases from V and 0 bases from J, leaving 11 bases between. The CDR3 is made up of 15 amino acids. CDR3 amino acids: CASSLGGVANYGYTF. In DNA, the CDR3 is TGTGCCAGCAGTTTGGGTGGGGTAGCTAACTATGGCTACACCTTC.

The chain employs TRBV19 and TRBJ1-2; D call uncertain. V lost 6 bases, J lost 3 bases, and 26 bases lay in between. In germline, CDR1 is LNHDA, CDR2 SQIVND (reference sequence). There are 18 residues in the CDR3. CDR3 in amino acids: CASRPGFTDKLLYYGYTF. CDR3 in DNA: TGTGCCAGTAGGCCCGGATTCACTGATAAGCTATTATACTATGGCTACACCTTC.

The gene calls are TRBV5-4 and TRBJ1-1; D remains ambiguous. The V gene's germline CDR1 is SGHNT and CDR2 YYREEE (reference sequence). This CDR3 has 16 amino acids. Deletions cut 4 bases from V and 4 bases from J, with 20 bases between. The CDR3 spells CASSNLGVWGGTEAFF. In nucleotides, the CDR3 is TGTGCCAGCAGCAACCTTGGGGTTTGGGGAGGCACTGAAGCTTTCTTT.

CDR3 DNA: TGCGCCAGTAGCCCCTCGGGGGAAGGCCAGCCCCAGCATTTT. This encodes CASSPSGEGQPQHF. The chain employs TRBV10-2 and TRBJ1-5; perhaps TRBD1 as D (5 bases). With 9 bases removed from V and 7 bases from J, the gap between germline ends came to 19 bases. Per germline, CDR1 WSHSY and CDR2 SAAADI. This CDR3 has 14 residues.

The V gene is TRBV7-6, the J gene TRBJ2-7; 7 nucleotides line up with TRBD1. Looked up from germline, CDR1 is SGHVS and CDR2 is FNYEAQ. J was trimmed by 2 bases and V by 4 bases; bases with no gene match: 11. CDR3 length: 16 residues. The CDR3 DNA reads TGTGCCAGCAGCTCGGGATACAGGGGACAGACCTACGAGCAGTACTTC. It specifies CASSSGYRGQTYEQYF. The full variable domain, completed using reference TRBV7-6 and TRBJ2-7, is GAGVSQSPRYKVTKRGQDVALRCDPISGHVSLYWYRQALGQGPEFLTYFNYEAQQDKSGLPNDRFSAERPEGSISTLTIQRTEQRDSAMYRCASSSGYRGQTYEQYFGPGTRLTVT.

The chain links TRBV6-6 to TRBJ1-1, with D perhaps TRBD1 (6 bases). With 6 bases removed from V and 0 bases from J, the gap between germline ends came to 14 bases. The CDR3 runs to 15 residues. Germline V lookup: CDR1 MNHNY, CDR2 SVGAGI (reference sequence). CDR3 amino acids: CASSLGQPMNTEAFF. Here the CDR3 DNA reads TGTGCCAGCAGCCTCGGACAGCCTATGAACACTGAAGCTTTCTTT.

This chain connects TRBV2 to TRBJ2-2; possible D gene TRBD1, 5 bases. Germline V gene lookup returns CDR1 SNHLY and CDR2 FYNNEI. This CDR3 comprises 15 residues. The V end was cut by 7 bases, the J end by 2 bases, with 14 bases between. In DNA, the CDR3 is TGTGCCAGCACTGACCCGACAGTTAACACCGGGGAGCTGTTTTTT. Amino acids: CASTDPTVNTGELFF.

The chain combines TRBV7-2 with TRBJ2-2; TRBD1 might be the D (6 bases). Trimming took 5 bases from V and 4 from J, leaving 17 bases between them. Germline V CDR1 and CDR2: SGHTA, FQGNSA. The CDR3 consists of 16 residues. CDR3 DNA: TGTGCCAGCAGCCCTACCCCACAGGGTTTCACCGGGGAGCTGTTTTTT. This translates into CASSPTPQGFTGELFF. The whole variable domain, remainder taken from reference TRBV7-2 and TRBJ2-2, is GAGVSQSPSNKVTEKGKDVELRCDPISGHTALYWYRQSLGQGLEFLIYFQGNSAPDKSGLPSDRFSAERTGGSVSTLTIQRTQQEDSAVYLCASSPTPQGFTGELFFGEGSRLTVL.

This chain uses TRBV6-5 with TRBJ2-7, with no clear D. From germline, CDR1 is MNHEY and CDR2 SVGAGI. This CDR3 comprises 15 residues. V was clipped by 0 bases and J by 1 base, with 10 bases between them. The CDR3 sequence: CASSYSLDGSYEQYF. The CDR3 nucleotides are TGTGCCAGCAGTTACTCGTTGGACGGTTCCTACGAGCAGTACTTC.

The chain employs TRBV19 and TRBJ1-5, with 7 bases identical to TRBD1. The CDR3 loop spans 14 amino acids. The germline V gene has CDR1 LNHDA and CDR2 SQIVND (reference sequence). The V and J ends lost 4 bases and 7 bases, in that order; junction bases with no gene match: 7. CDR3 sequence: CASSSTQGWQPQHF. CDR3 in DNA: TGTGCCAGTAGTAGCACACAGGGGTGGCAGCCCCAGCATTTT.

The gene calls are TRBV2 and TRBJ1-3; the D gene is possibly TRBD1 (5 bases). CDR1 is SNHLY and CDR2 is FYNNEI in the germline V gene. This CDR3 spans 17 amino acids. V was shortened by 4 bases and J by 0 bases, with 16 bases between the two germline ends. CDR3: CASSARSGPNSGNTIYF. Written as DNA, the CDR3 is TGTGCCAGCAGTGCACGGTCGGGACCGAACTCTGGAAACACCATATATTTT.

V gene TRBV28 combines with J gene TRBJ2-1; D is uncertain. This CDR3 comprises 14 residues. Per germline, CDR1 MDHEN and CDR2 SYDVKM. The germline V and J ends were trimmed by 7 bases and 0 bases, with 10 bases remaining between them. CDR3 sequence reads: CASTPPSSYNEQFF. CDR3 in DNA: TGTGCCAGCACCCCGCCGAGCTCCTACAATGAGCAGTTCTTC.

This clone has just one count. The sample has other DNA sequences that encode this CDR3 too. The rearrangement joins TRBV18 to TRBJ2-7; no clear D gene. The CDR3 totals 14 residues. Trimming removed 0 bases from V and 0 bases from J, with 6 bases in between. Germline V CDR1 and CDR2: KGHSH, LQKENI. CDR3: CASSPPGSSYEQYF. The DNA of the CDR3 is TGTGCCAGCTCACCACCGGGCAGCTCCTACGAGCAGTACTTC. Drawing the rest from reference TRBV18 and TRBJ2-7, the complete variable domain is NAGVMQNPRHLVRRRGQEARLRCSPMKGHSHVYWYRQLPEEGLKFMVYLQKENIIDESGMPKERFSAEFPKEGPSILRIQQVVRGDSAAYFCASSPPGSSYEQYFGPGTRLTVT.

The rearrangement joins TRBV7-2 to TRBJ1-3, with D unclear. From germline, CDR1 is SGHTA and CDR2 FQGNSA. The ends were cut back, 3 bases at V and 0 bases at J, with 6 bases in the middle. The CDR3 has 14 residues. This CDR3 is CASSFGSSGNTIYF. CDR3 coding DNA: TGTGCCAGCAGCTTTGGTAGCTCTGGAAACACCATATATTTT.

The chain joins TRBV27 to TRBJ1-1; D possibly corresponds to TRBD1 (5 bases). CDR1 is MNHEY and CDR2 is SMNVEV in the germline V gene (reference sequence). This CDR3 is 12 amino acids long. V dropped 4 bases and J dropped 4 bases, with 7 bases sitting between them. CDR3 in DNA: TGTGCCAGCAGTTCAGGGCCCACTGAAGCTTTCTTT. Translating gives CASSSGPTEAFF.

The chain is built from TRBV5-4 and TRBJ2-5, with 10 bases lining up with TRBD2. The CDR3 is made up of 18 amino acids. J lost 5 bases, V lost 0 bases, and 13 bases had no gene match. CDR1 is SGHNT and CDR2 is YYREEE in the germline V gene (reference sequence). The CDR3 nucleotides are TGTGCCAGCAGCTTGGGGCAACTAGCGGGGTTAAAGAGGGAGACCCAGTACTTC. Protein product: CASSLGQLAGLKRETQYF.